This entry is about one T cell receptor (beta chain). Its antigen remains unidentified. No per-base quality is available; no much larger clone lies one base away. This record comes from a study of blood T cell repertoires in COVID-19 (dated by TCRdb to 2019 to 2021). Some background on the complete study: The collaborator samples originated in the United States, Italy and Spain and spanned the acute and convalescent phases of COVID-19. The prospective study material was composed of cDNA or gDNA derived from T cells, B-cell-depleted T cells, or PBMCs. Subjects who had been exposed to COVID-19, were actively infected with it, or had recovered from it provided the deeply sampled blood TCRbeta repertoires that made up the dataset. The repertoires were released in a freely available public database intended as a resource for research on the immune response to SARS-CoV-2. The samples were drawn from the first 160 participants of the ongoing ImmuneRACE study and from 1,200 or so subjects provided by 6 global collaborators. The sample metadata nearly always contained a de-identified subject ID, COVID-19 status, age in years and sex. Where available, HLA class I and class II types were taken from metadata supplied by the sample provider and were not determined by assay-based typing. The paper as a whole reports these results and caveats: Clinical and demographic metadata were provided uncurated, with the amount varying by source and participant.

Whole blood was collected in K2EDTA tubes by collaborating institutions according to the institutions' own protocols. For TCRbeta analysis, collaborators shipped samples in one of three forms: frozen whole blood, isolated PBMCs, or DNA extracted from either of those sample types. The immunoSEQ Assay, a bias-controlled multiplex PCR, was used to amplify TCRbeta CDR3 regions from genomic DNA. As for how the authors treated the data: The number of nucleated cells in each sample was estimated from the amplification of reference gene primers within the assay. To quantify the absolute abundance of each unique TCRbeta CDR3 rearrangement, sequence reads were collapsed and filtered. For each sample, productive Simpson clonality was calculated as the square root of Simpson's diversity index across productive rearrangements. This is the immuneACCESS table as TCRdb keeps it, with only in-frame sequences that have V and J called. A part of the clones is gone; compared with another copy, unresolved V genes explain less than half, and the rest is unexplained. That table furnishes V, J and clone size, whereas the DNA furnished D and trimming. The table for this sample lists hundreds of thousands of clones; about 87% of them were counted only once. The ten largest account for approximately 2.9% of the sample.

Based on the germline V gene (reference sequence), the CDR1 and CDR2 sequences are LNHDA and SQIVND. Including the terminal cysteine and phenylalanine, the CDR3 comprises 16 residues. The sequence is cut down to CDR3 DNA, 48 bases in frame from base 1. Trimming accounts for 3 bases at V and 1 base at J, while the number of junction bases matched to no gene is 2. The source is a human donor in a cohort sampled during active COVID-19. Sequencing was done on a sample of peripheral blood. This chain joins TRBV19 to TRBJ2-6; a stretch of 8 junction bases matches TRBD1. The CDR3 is CASSMDRASGANVLTF. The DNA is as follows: TGTGCCAGTAGTATGGACAGGGCATCTGGGGCCAACGTCCTGACTTTC.